Each of the 28 T cell receptor beta chains below was sequenced from the same sample in a study of blood T cell repertoires in COVID-19. The table came from immunoSEQ multiplex PCR; TCRdb's copy has only in-frame clones and leaves some out. The profile covers fewer than 300,000 clones, with 86% appearing a single time and around 9.5% taken by the ten largest. Material for sequencing was peripheral blood. The receptor source for this set is a man aged 40-49 years who had recovered from COVID-19.

The chain recombines TRBV7-3 with TRBJ2-3; no clear D. V lost 1 base, J lost 2 bases, and 13 bases lay in between. This CDR3 is 16 amino acids long. CDR1 is SGHTA, CDR2 FQGTGA, per germline. As DNA, the CDR3 is TGTGCCAGCAGCTTAAATAGCCCTACTACCACAGATACGCAGTATTTT. Its translation: CASSLNSPTTTDTQYF.

The chain is built from TRBV4-3 and TRBJ1-4; possibly TRBD1 for D (6 bases). This CDR3 is 15 amino acids long. Trimming shortened V by 4 bases and J by 4 bases, and 13 bases separated the two germline ends. Looked up from germline, CDR1 is LGHNA and CDR2 is YSLEER. CDR3 protein: CASSPTSGVNEKLFF. CDR3 coding DNA: TGCGCCAGCAGCCCTACCTCAGGGGTTAATGAAAAACTGTTTTTT.

V usage is TRBV7-9 and J usage is TRBJ2-7; D might be TRBD2 (6 bases). There are 14 residues in the CDR3. Per germline, CDR1 SEHNR and CDR2 FQNEAQ (reference sequence). V was clipped by 3 bases and J by 7 bases, with 16 bases between them. In nucleotides, the CDR3 is TGTGCCAGCAGCTTGAGTTCCGGGAGCCCTGAGCAGTACTTC. Its translation is CASSLSSGSPEQYF.

CDR3 region: CASSSDRGRNTGELFF. The CDR3 DNA follows: TGTGCCAGCAGTTCAGACAGGGGGCGAAACACCGGGGAGCTGTTTTTT. This sequence joins TRBV6-5 and TRBJ2-2; TRBD1 matches at 10 bases. CDR1 and CDR2 from the germline V gene are MNHEY and SVGAGI. The CDR3 contains 16 residues. V shed 4 bases, J shed 2 bases, and the junction held 4 bases outside the gene matches.

This chain uses TRBV27 with TRBJ2-2; a possible D gene is TRBD1 (6 bases). Germline CDR1 and CDR2: MNHEY and SMNVEV (reference sequence). The V end was cut by 6 bases, the J end by 1 base, with 9 bases between. This CDR3 is 14 amino acids long. This CDR3 is CASREDRNTGELFF. CDR3 nucleotide sequence: TGTGCCAGCAGGGAGGACAGGAACACCGGGGAGCTGTTTTTT.

This chain connects TRBV24-1 to TRBJ1-4; 11 positions match TRBD1. CDR1 and CDR2 (germline): KGHDR, SFDVKD. The CDR3 covers 18 residues. J gave up 2 bases and V 10 bases, and 14 bases lay outside the gene matches. The CDR3 spells CATRPSGTGGATNEKLFF. In nucleotides, the CDR3 is TGTGCCACTCGGCCCTCGGGGACAGGGGGAGCTACTAATGAAAAACTGTTTTTT.

V usage is TRBV30 and J usage is TRBJ2-7, with 14 bases fitting TRBD2. Losses at the gene ends were 2 bases for V and 7 bases for J; bases not matched to a gene: 25. CDR3 length equals 21 residues. Looked up from germline, CDR1 is GTSNPN and CDR2 is SVGIG (reference sequence). This CDR3 is CAWSPRPTGGTSGSSRWEQYF. CDR3 in DNA: TGTGCCTGGAGTCCTAGACCGACAGGGGGGACTAGCGGGAGTTCGCGCTGGGAGCAGTACTTC.

This clone was picked up one time. V and J are TRBV20-1 and TRBJ2-1; TRBD2 aligns across 12 bases. The CDR3 has 15 amino acids. V lost 3 bases to trimming and J lost 7 bases; unmatched junction nucleotides: 7. From germline, CDR1 is DFQATT and CDR2 SNEGSKA (reference sequence). The CDR3 reads CSASELAGGLNEQFF. The CDR3, as DNA: TGCAGTGCTAGTGAACTAGCGGGGGGCCTGAATGAGCAGTTCTTC.

The chain joins TRBV27 to TRBJ1-1; 11 nucleotides agree with TRBD1. V was clipped by 6 bases and J by 0 bases; unmatched bases: 3. The CDR3 runs 15 residues. CDR1 and CDR2 from the germline V gene are MNHEY and SMNVEV (reference sequence). CDR3: CASRRTGGLNTEAFF. The CDR3 bases are TGTGCCAGCAGAAGGACAGGGGGCCTGAACACTGAAGCTTTCTTT.

This clone has just one count. The rearrangement joins TRBV7-2 to TRBJ1-5; a possible D gene is TRBD1 (5 bases). The V and J ends lost 1 base and 5 bases respectively, with 12 bases between them. The CDR3 spans 15 residues. The germline CDR1 and CDR2 sequences are SGHTA and FQGNSA. The CDR3 here is CASSLEPTGYQPQHF. In DNA, the CDR3 is TGTGCCAGCAGCTTAGAACCAACAGGATATCAGCCCCAGCATTTT.

This rearrangement joins TRBV24-1 to TRBJ2-2, with 10 positions matching TRBD2. The J segment lost 5 bases and the V segment lost 5 bases, leaving 16 bases of the junction unmatched. The CDR3 sequence is 19 residues long. The germline CDR1 and CDR2 sequences are KGHDR and SFDVKD. The CDR3 DNA reads TGTGCCACCAGTGGGGAGGGCGCGGCTAGCGGGAGTGTAACCGGGGAGCTGTTTTTT. Encoded protein: CATSGEGAASGSVTGELFF.

The sample holds one count of this clone. The chain uses TRBV5-8 and TRBJ2-3; 7 nucleotides line up with TRBD1. CDR1 SGHTS and CDR2 YDEGEE come from the germline V gene. V lost 2 bases to trimming and J lost 0 bases; unmatched junction nucleotides: 9. The CDR3 has 17 residues. This CDR3 reads CASSLGGHWVSTDTQYF. The CDR3 region has the DNA TGTGCCAGCAGCTTAGGGGGCCACTGGGTGAGCACAGATACGCAGTATTTT.

The chain uses TRBV27 and TRBJ1-5; perhaps TRBD1 as D (6 bases). This CDR3 is 15 amino acids long. Germline V lookup: CDR1 MNHEY, CDR2 SMNVEV (reference sequence). The germline V and J ends were trimmed by 6 bases and 4 bases, with 16 bases remaining between them. The CDR3 nucleotides read TGTGCCAGCAGAACCTCGGGACACAAGAATCAGCCCCAGCATTTT. Translating gives CASRTSGHKNQPQHF.

On this clone: At one end the junction does not follow the germline gene, possibly because of a read error. The chain links TRBV18 to TRBJ1-2, with a possible D match to TRBD1 (5 bases). The CDR3 is made up of 15 amino acids. The germline gives CDR1 KGHSH, CDR2 LQKENI. Here the CDR3 reads CASSPLAQGTYGYTF. In DNA form, the CDR3 reads TGTGCCAGCTCCCCACTAGCCCAGGGCACCTATGGCTACACCTTC.

This chain links TRBV13 with TRBJ2-7, with 12 bases matching TRBD2. The junction had 10 bases not matched to a gene; V was cut back by 5 bases and J by 2 bases. The CDR3 consists of 17 residues. Germline V lookup: CDR1 PRHDT, CDR2 FYEKMQ (reference sequence). CDR3 sequence: CASSSISPSGRAYEQYF. As DNA, the CDR3 is TGTGCCAGCAGCAGTATCAGCCCTAGCGGGAGGGCCTACGAGCAGTACTTC.

The CDR3 nucleotides read TGTGCCAGCAGTGAACTAAGAAGCTCCTACAATGAGCAGTTCTTC. Residues: CASSELRSSYNEQFF. The chain uses TRBV2 and TRBJ2-1; D unclear. The length of the CDR3 is 15 residues. V was trimmed by 2 bases and J by 0 bases, leaving 8 bases between them. The V gene's germline CDR1 is SNHLY and CDR2 FYNNEI. The entire variable domain, with the rest obtained from reference TRBV2 and TRBJ2-1, is as follows: EPEVTQTPSHQVTQMGQEVILRCVPISNHLYFYWYRQILGQKVEFLVSFYNNEISEKSEIFDDQFSVERPDGSNFTLKIRSTKLEDSAMYFCASSELRSSYNEQFFGPGTRLTVL.

The chain combines TRBV9 with TRBJ2-5, with 7 bases that match TRBD2. Trimming cost V 0 bases and J 4 bases; bases outside gene matches: 6. The CDR3 has 15 amino acids. Germline V lookup: CDR1 SGDLS, CDR2 YYNGEE. This CDR3 reads CASSVVGGGPETQYF. CDR3 in DNA: TGTGCCAGCAGCGTAGTCGGGGGAGGGCCAGAGACCCAGTACTTC.

The chain combines TRBV4-2 with TRBJ2-2; D may be TRBD1 (5 bases). V lost 0 bases to trimming and J lost 5 bases, with 13 bases between them. This CDR3 contains 16 residues. CDR1 LGHNA and CDR2 YNFKEQ come from the germline V gene. The CDR3 loop is CASSQEISQGTGELFF. CDR3 coding DNA: TGTGCCAGCAGCCAAGAGATTAGCCAGGGAACCGGGGAGCTGTTTTTT.

The chain combines TRBV3-1 (or the pseudogene TRBV3-2) with TRBJ1-6; a possible D gene is TRBD1 (6 bases). Trimming cost V 4 bases and J 4 bases, with 11 bases left between them. The germline CDR1 and CDR2 sequences are LGHDT and YNNKEL (reference sequence). CDR3 length: 15 amino acids. The CDR3 nucleotides are TGTGCCAGCAGCCTCACAGGGTCATATAATTCACCCCTCCACTTT. Its translation: CASSLTGSYNSPLHF.

This clone has more than one count but fewer than ten. The chain has TRBV15 and TRBJ2-4; 8 nucleotides line up with TRBD2. V lost 5 bases to trimming and J lost 2 bases; unmatched junction nucleotides: 8. The CDR3 loop spans 16 amino acids. Germline V gene data show CDR1 as LNHNV and CDR2 as YYDKDF (reference sequence). This CDR3 reads CATSASAGVTKNIQYF. In DNA form, the CDR3 reads TGTGCCACCAGCGCCTCAGCGGGAGTCACCAAAAACATTCAGTACTTC.

The chain combines TRBV4-3 with TRBJ2-5; D gene ambiguous. Trimming left V 6 bases short and J 1 base short, with 9 bases between. From germline, CDR1 is LGHNA and CDR2 YSLEER. CDR3 length: 13 amino acids. CDR3: CASSPDTQETQYF. The CDR3 DNA reads TGCGCCAGCAGTCCTGACACCCAAGAGACCCAGTACTTC.

The chain recombines TRBV9 with TRBJ2-7; 14 nucleotides agree with TRBD2. The CDR3 contains 14 residues. After removal of 3 bases from V and 4 bases from J, the junction contained 0 bases not matched to a gene. CDR1 and CDR2 (germline): SGDLS, YYNGEE. CDR3 bases: TGTGCCAGCAGCGGGACTAGCGGGGGGTACGAGCAGTACTTC. It yields the protein CASSGTSGGYEQYF.

This clone was picked up a small number of times. The chain links TRBV29-1 to TRBJ2-5; 7 bases map to TRBD1. J lost 3 bases, V lost 4 bases, and 8 bases had no gene match. Looked up from germline, CDR1 is SQVTM and CDR2 is ANQGSEA. The CDR3 contains 14 residues. The CDR3, as DNA: TGCAGCGTTGCGGTCGGGACAGCAAAAGAGACCCAGTACTTC. Translating it yields CSVAVGTAKETQYF.

V gene TRBV7-2 combines with J gene TRBJ1-3; possible D gene TRBD1, 5 bases. Looked up from germline, CDR1 is SGHTA and CDR2 is FQGNSA. The CDR3 is made up of 13 amino acids. Trimming shortened V by 5 bases and J by 5 bases, and 10 bases separated the two germline ends. The CDR3 loop reads CASSDQGRNTIYF. CDR3 bases: TGTGCCAGCAGCGACCAGGGCCGAAACACCATATATTTT.

The chain links TRBV19 to TRBJ2-1, with 8 bases aligning to TRBD2. V shed 6 bases and J 4 bases; nucleotides not matched to a gene: 11. This CDR3 is built from 16 residues. The germline V gene encodes CDR1 LNHDA and CDR2 SQIVND (reference sequence). CDR3 nucleotide sequence: TGTGCCAGTAGGGAATTAGCGGGGAGAACTTACAATGAGCAGTTCTTC. Amino acids: CASRELAGRTYNEQFF.

This clone has only a few counts. The V gene is TRBV4-3, the J gene TRBJ2-2; D not resolved. V was shortened by 1 base and J by 7 bases, with 7 bases between the two germline ends. The germline CDR1 and CDR2 sequences are LGHNA and YSLEER. The CDR3 contains 13 residues. The CDR3 nucleotides read TGCGCCAGCAGCCAAGTTTCGGGCGGGGAGCTGTTTTTT. Translation gives CASSQVSGGELFF.

This chain joins TRBV27 and TRBJ2-1; TRBD2 matches 11 bases. There are 16 residues in the CDR3. Germline CDR1 and CDR2: MNHEY and SMNVEV (reference sequence). V lost 5 bases, J lost 4 bases, and 7 bases stayed unmatched. The CDR3 coding sequence is TGTGCCAGCAGTAGAGGACTAGCGGGTGTTTACAATGAGCAGTTCTTC. Amino acid sequence: CASSRGLAGVYNEQFF.

The rearrangement joins TRBV5-5 to TRBJ2-3; possible D gene TRBD2, 6 bases. In germline, CDR1 is SGHKS, CDR2 YYEKEE (reference sequence). Trimming took 4 bases from V and 4 from J, leaving 16 bases between them. This CDR3 has 15 amino acids. The CDR3 nucleotides are TGTGCCAGCAGCGACTGGCGGGGTCACCCAGATACGCAGTATTTT. It translates to CASSDWRGHPDTQYF. The full variable domain, rest sourced from reference TRBV5-5 and TRBJ2-3, is DAGVTQSPTHLIKTRGQQVTLRCSPISGHKSVSWYQQVLGQGPQFIFQYYEKEERGRGNFPDRFSARQFPNYSSELNVNALLLGDSALYLCASSDWRGHPDTQYFGPGTRLTVL.